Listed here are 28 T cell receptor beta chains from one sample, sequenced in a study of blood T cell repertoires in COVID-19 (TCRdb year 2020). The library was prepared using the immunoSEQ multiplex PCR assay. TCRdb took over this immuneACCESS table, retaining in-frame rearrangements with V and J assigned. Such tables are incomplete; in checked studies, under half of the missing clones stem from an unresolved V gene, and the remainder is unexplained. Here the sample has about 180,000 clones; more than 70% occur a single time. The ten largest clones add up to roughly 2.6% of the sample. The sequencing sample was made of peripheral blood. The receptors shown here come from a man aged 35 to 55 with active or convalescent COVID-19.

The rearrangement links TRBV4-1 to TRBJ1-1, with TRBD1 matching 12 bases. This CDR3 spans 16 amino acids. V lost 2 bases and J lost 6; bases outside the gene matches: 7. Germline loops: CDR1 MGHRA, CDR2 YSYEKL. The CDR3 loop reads CASSQPGQGADAEAFF. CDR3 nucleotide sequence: TGCGCCAGCAGCCAACCGGGACAGGGGGCGGACGCTGAAGCTTTCTTT.

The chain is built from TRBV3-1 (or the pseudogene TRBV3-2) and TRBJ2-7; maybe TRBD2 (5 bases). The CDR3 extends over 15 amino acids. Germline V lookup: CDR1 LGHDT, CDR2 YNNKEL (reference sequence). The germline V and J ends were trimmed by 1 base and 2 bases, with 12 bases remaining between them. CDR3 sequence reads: CASSQGSGIPYEQYF. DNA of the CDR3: TGTGCCAGCAGCCAAGGATCGGGAATCCCCTACGAGCAGTACTTC.

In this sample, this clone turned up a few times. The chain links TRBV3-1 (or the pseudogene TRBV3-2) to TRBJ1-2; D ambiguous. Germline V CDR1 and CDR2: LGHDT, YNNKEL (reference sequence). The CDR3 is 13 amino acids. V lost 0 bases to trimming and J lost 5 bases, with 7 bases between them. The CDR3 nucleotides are TGTGCCAGCAGCCAAGAGACCGGGTATGGCTACACCTTC. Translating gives CASSQETGYGYTF.

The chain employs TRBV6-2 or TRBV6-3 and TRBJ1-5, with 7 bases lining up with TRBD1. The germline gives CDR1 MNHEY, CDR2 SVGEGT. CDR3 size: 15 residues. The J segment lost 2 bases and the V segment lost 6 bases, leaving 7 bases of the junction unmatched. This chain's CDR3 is CASSKTGKGNQPQHF. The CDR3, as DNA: TGTGCCAGCAGCAAGACAGGGAAAGGCAATCAGCCCCAGCATTTT.

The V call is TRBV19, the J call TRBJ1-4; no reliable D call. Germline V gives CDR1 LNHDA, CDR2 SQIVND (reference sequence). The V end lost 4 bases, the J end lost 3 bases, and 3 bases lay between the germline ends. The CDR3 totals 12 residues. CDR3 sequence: CASSKPNEKLFF. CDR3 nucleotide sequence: TGTGCCAGTAGTAAGCCTAATGAAAAACTGTTTTTT. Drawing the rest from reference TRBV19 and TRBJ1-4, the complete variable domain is DGGITQSPKYLFRKEGQNVTLSCEQNLNHDAMYWYRQDPGQGLRLIYYSQIVNDFQKGDIAEGYSVSREKKESFPLTVTSAQKNPTAFYLCASSKPNEKLFFGSGTQLSVL.

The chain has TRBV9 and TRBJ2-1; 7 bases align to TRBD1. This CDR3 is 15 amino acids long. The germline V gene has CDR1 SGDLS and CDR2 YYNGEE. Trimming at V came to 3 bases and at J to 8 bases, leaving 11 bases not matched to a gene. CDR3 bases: TGTGCCAGCAGCGGAAGACAGGGTCTTCGAGATGAGCAGTTCTTC. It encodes CASSGRQGLRDEQFF. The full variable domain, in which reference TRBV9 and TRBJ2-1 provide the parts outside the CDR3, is DSGVTQTPKHLITATGQRVTLRCSPRSGDLSVYWYQQSLDQGLQFLIQYYNGEERAKGNILERFSAQQFPDLHSELNLSSLELGDSALYFCASSGRQGLRDEQFFGPGTRLTVL.

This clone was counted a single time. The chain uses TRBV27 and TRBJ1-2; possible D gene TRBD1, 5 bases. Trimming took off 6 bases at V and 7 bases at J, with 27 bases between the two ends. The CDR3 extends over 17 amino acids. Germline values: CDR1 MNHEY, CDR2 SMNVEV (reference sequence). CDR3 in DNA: TGTGCCAGCAGCCCCTGGGGGGGTGAGGGGCTAGGCGGTGGCTACACCTTC. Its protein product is CASSPWGGEGLGGGYTF.

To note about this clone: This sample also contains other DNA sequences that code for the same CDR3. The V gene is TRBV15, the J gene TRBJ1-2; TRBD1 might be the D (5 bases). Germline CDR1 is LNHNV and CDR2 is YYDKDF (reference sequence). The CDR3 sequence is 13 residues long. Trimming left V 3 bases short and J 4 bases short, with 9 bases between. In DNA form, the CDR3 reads TGTGCCACCAGCAGGGGGGGAAGCTATGGCTACACCTTC. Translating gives CATSRGGSYGYTF.

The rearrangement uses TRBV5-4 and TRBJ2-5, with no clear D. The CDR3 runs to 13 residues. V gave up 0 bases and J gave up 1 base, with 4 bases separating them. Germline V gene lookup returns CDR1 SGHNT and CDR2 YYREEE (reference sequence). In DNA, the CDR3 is TGTGCCAGCAGCTTGGGTCTCCAAGAGACCCAGTACTTC. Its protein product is CASSLGLQETQYF.

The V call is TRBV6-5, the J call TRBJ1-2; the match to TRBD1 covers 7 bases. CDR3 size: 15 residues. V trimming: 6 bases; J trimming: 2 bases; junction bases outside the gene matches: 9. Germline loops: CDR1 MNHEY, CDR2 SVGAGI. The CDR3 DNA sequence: TGTGCCAGCAGCCGCTCGGGACAGACCAACTATGGCTACACCTTC. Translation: CASSRSGQTNYGYTF.

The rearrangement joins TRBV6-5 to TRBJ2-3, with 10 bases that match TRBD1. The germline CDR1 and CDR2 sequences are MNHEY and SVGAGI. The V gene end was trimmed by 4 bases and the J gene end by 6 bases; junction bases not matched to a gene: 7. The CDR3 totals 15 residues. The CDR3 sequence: CASSSWRTGGDTQYF. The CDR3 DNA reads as TGTGCCAGCAGTTCCTGGAGGACAGGGGGGGATACGCAGTATTTT.

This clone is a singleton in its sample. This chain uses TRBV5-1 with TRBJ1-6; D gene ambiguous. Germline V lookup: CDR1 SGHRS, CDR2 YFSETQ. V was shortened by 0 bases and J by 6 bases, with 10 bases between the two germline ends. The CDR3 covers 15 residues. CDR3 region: CASSLDWASNSPLHF. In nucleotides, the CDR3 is TGCGCCAGCAGCTTGGACTGGGCTTCTAATTCACCCCTCCACTTT.

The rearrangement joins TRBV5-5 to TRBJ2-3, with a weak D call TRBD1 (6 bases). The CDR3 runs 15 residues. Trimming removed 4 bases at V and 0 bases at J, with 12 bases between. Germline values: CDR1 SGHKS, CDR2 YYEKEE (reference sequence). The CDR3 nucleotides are TGTGCCAGCAGCCAGGACAGCCTAAGCACAGATACGCAGTATTTT. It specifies CASSQDSLSTDTQYF.

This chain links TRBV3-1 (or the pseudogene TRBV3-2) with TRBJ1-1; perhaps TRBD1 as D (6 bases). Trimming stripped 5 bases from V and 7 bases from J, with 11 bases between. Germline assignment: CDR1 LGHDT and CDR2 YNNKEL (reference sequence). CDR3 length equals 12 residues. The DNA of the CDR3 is TGTGCCAGCAGCGTGGACAGATATGAAGCTTTCTTT. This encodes CASSVDRYEAFF.

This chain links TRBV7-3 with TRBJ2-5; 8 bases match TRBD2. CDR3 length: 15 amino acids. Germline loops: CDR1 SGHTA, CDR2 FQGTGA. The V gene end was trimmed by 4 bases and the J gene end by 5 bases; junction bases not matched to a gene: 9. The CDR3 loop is CASSSAGGYPETQYF. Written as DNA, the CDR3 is TGTGCCAGCAGCTCCGCGGGGGGCTACCCCGAGACCCAGTACTTC.

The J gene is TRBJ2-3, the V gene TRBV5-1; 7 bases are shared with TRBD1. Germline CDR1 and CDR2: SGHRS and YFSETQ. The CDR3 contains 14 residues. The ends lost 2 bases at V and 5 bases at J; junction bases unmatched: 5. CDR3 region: CASSLGGVKDTQYF. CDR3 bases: TGCGCCAGCAGCTTAGGGGGCGTTAAAGATACGCAGTATTTT.

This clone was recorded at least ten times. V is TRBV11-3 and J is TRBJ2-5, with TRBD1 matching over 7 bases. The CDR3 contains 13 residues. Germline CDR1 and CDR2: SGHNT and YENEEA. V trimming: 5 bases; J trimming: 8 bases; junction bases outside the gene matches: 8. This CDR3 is CASSLHKGATQYF. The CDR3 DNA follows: TGTGCCAGCAGCCTCCACAAGGGGGCAACCCAGTACTTC.

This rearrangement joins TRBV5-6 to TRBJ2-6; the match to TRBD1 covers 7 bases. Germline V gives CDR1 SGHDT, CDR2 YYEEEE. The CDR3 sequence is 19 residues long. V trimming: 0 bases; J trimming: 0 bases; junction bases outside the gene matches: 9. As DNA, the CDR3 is TGTGCCAGCAGCTTGGCCGGACAGGTGCTCTACTCTGGGGCCAACGTCCTGACTTTC. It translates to CASSLAGQVLYSGANVLTF.

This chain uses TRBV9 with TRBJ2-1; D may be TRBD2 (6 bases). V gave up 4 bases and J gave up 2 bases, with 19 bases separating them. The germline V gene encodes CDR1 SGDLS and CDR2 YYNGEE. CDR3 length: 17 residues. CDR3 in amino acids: CASSSVARRGAYNEQFF. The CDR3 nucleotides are TGTGCCAGCAGCTCCGTAGCTCGGCGGGGAGCCTACAATGAGCAGTTCTTC.

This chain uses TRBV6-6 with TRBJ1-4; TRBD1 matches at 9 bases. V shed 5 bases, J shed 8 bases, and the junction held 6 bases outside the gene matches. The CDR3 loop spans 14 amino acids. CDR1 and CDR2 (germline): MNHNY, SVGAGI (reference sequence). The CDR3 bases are TGTGCCAGCAGTAGGACAGGGGTATCGGAAAAACTGTTTTTT. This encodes CASSRTGVSEKLFF.

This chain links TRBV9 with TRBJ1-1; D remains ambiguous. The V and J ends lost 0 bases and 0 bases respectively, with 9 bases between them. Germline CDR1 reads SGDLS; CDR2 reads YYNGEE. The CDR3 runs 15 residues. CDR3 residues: CASSVDGRLNTEAFF. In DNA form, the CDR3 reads TGTGCCAGCAGCGTAGACGGGAGGTTGAACACTGAAGCTTTCTTT.

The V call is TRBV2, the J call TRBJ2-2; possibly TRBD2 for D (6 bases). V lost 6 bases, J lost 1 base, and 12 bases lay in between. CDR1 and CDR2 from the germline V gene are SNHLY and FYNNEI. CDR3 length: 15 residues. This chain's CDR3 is CASRARDGNTGELFF. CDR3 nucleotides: TGTGCCAGCAGGGCGCGGGACGGGAACACCGGGGAGCTGTTTTTT.

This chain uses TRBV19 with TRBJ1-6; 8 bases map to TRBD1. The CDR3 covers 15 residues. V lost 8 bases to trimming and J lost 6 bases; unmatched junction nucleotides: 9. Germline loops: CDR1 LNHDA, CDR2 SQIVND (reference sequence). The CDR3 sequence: CASGQGSIGNSPLHF. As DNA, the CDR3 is TGTGCCAGTGGACAGGGAAGTATCGGTAATTCACCCCTCCACTTT.

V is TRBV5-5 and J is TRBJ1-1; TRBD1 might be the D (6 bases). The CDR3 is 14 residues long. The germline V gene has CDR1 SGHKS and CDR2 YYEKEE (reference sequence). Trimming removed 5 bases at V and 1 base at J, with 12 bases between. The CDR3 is CASSRTVQNTEAFF. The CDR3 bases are TGTGCCAGCAGTCGGACAGTCCAGAACACTGAAGCTTTCTTT.

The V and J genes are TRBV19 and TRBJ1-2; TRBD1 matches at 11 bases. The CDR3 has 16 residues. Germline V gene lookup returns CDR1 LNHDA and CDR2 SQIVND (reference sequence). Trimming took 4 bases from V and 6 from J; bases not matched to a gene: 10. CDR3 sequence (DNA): TGTGCCAGTAGTAGAGGACAGGGGGCGCAGACTCATGGCTACACCTTC. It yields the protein CASSRGQGAQTHGYTF. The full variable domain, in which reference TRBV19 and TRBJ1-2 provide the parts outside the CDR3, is DGGITQSPKYLFRKEGQNVTLSCEQNLNHDAMYWYRQDPGQGLRLIYYSQIVNDFQKGDIAEGYSVSREKKESFPLTVTSAQKNPTAFYLCASSRGQGAQTHGYTFGSGTRLTVV.

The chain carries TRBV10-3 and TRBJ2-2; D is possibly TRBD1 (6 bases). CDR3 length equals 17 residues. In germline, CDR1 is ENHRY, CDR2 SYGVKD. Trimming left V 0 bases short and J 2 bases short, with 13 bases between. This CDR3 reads CAISESLRGSNTGELFF. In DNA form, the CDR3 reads TGTGCCATCAGTGAGTCGTTAAGGGGGAGTAACACCGGGGAGCTGTTTTTT.

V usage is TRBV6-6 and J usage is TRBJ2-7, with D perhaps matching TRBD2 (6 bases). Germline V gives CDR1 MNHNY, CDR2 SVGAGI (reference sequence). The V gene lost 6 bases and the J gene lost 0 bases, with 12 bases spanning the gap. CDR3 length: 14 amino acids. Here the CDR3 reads CASRLGGGSYEQYF. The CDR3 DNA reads TGTGCCAGCAGGTTGGGAGGAGGCTCCTACGAGCAGTACTTC.

Here the CDR3 DNA reads TGTGCCAGCAGCTTGGGGACAAGGGCGTTCCGGGAGCTGTTTTTT. Translated, it gives CASSLGTRAFRELFF. The gene calls are TRBV5-6 and TRBJ2-2; TRBD1 is a possible D gene (5 bases). Trimming left V 0 bases short and J 9 bases short, with 15 bases between. The CDR3 spans 15 residues. Germline V gives CDR1 SGHDT, CDR2 YYEEEE.